The T cell receptor (beta chain) described here comes from a study of blood T cell repertoires in COVID-19. This clone was observed a single time. Germline V gene data show CDR1 as SGHVS and CDR2 as FQNEAQ. Losses at the gene ends were 4 bases for V and 4 bases for J; bases not matched to a gene: 12. This CDR3 is 18 amino acids long. Clones were read by immunoSEQ multiplex PCR, and TCRdb kept only the in-frame ones, dropping some. In the table there are roughly 240,000 clones, 70% to 90% of which are singletons. Sequencing was performed on PBMCs or T cells enriched from blood (not recorded which). The source is a woman aged 50 to 65 with acute COVID-19. The chain couples TRBV7-8 to TRBJ2-5, with 13 positions matching TRBD2. The CDR3 loop reads CASSSPGLAGHKGETQYF. As DNA, the CDR3 is TGTGCCAGCAGCTCCCCGGGACTAGCGGGACATAAAGGAGAGACCCAGTACTTC.